The present entry profiles one TCR beta chain with its context. Its antigen is still unknown. TCRdb independently ran MiXCR on the multiplex PCR reads; one entry per CDR3 protein. The sample carries some 250,000 distinct CDR3 sequences, less than 45% recorded once. The data derive from a study of breast tumors, draining lymph nodes, adjacent tissues. Study observations and caveats: The lymph node origin of tumor T cells was framed as consistent with a hypothesis, not demonstrated. Tumors had less TCR diversity than lymph nodes, more than nontumor tissue. Luminal-like breast cancer showed significantly higher tumor–nontumor repertoire similarity than basal-like.

Axillary draining lymph nodes of breast cancer patients supplied the node samples. The V and J ends lost 2 bases and 4 bases respectively, with 19 bases between them. Germline V gene lookup returns CDR1 SGHTA and CDR2 FQGTGA. The CDR3 runs 17 residues. Sequenced input: axillary lymph node tissue. This rearrangement joins TRBV7-3 to TRBJ2-3; D remains ambiguous. The receptor's source is a female donor with breast cancer. Some clones in this sample may be carry-over from other donors' samples. The CDR3 here is CASSLPALGARADTQYF. For the CDR3, the DNA is TGTGCCAGCAGCTTACCCGCCCTAGGCGCACGAGCAGATACGCAGTATTTT.